Below are 13 T cell receptor beta chains sequenced from a single sample in a study of OX40 agonist ivuxolimab in advanced cancers. Using immunoSEQ multiplex PCR, the repertoire was profiled, and TCRdb retains in-frame clones only, with some absent. The table lists tens of thousands of clones, 81% of them singletons. Sequencing was performed on CD4+ or CD8+ T cells sorted from blood, taken in a trial of the OX40 agonist ivuxolimab. Receptors were obtained from an adult with an advanced solid tumor such as melanoma, head and neck, liver or kidney cancer.

CDR3 DNA sequence: TGCGCCTCGGGAGGACTTGTAGGAAACATTCAGTACTTC. Translation: CASGGLVGNIQYF. This chain uses TRBV5-1 with TRBJ2-4; 7 positions match TRBD2. Per the germline V gene, CDR1 is SGHRS and CDR2 is YFSETQ. V trimming: 10 bases; J trimming: 6 bases; junction bases outside the gene matches: 10. The CDR3 runs 13 residues.

The rearrangement uses TRBV10-2 and TRBJ2-1; 12 nucleotides agree with TRBD2. The ends lost 6 bases at V and 4 bases at J; junction bases unmatched: 13. CDR1 and CDR2 from the germline V gene are WSHSY and SAAADI. There are 18 residues in the CDR3. The CDR3 loop is CASSLNVASGGVYNEQFF. Here the CDR3 DNA reads TGCGCCAGCAGCCTGAACGTAGCTAGCGGGGGGGTATACAATGAGCAGTTCTTC.

This chain uses TRBV15 with TRBJ1-1; D not certain. Trimming took off 0 bases at V and 4 bases at J, with 3 bases between the two ends. The CDR3 runs 12 residues. Germline CDR1 LNHNV, CDR2 YYDKDF (reference sequence). CDR3 coding DNA: TGTGCCACCAGCAGAGATGGCACTGAAGCTTTCTTT. Encoded protein: CATSRDGTEAFF. The entire variable domain, with the rest obtained from reference TRBV15 and TRBJ1-1, is as follows: DAMVIQNPRYQVTQFGKPVTLSCSQTLNHNVMYWYQQKSSQAPKLLFHYYDKDFNNEADTPDNFQSRRPNTSFCFLDIRSPGLGDTAMYLCATSRDGTEAFFGQGTRLTVV.

The V and J genes are TRBV7-2 and TRBJ2-7, with 9 bases lining up with TRBD1. J lost 6 bases, V lost 4 bases, and 10 bases had no gene match. The V gene's germline CDR1 is SGHTA and CDR2 FQGNSA. CDR3 size: 15 residues. CDR3 amino acids: CASSSGQGIVSEQYF. For the CDR3, the DNA is TGTGCCAGCAGCTCGGGACAGGGCATCGTAAGCGAGCAGTACTTC.

The rearrangement links TRBV12-5 to TRBJ2-1; 8 bases map to TRBD2. J gave up 5 bases and V 6 bases, and 3 bases lay outside the gene matches. Germline CDR1 reads LGHNT; CDR2 reads FRNRAP. The CDR3 runs 13 residues. CDR3 coding DNA: TGTGCTAGTGGCTCGGGGGGGGACAATGAGCAGTTCTTC. It is translated as CASGSGGDNEQFF.

The rearrangement links TRBV7-2 to TRBJ2-1, with TRBD2 identical over 14 bases. V shed 2 bases and J 4 bases; nucleotides not matched to a gene: 7. Germline V CDR1 and CDR2: SGHTA, FQGNSA. The CDR3 runs 18 residues. DNA of the CDR3: TGTGCCAGCAGCTTACCTCGGAGGACTAGCGGGAGGTACAATGAGCAGTTCTTC. Translating gives CASSLPRRTSGRYNEQFF.

A single count supports this clone. The chain carries TRBV5-1 and TRBJ2-7; D gene uncertain. Germline CDR1 SGHRS, CDR2 YFSETQ. V lost 0 bases, J lost 4 bases, and 14 bases lay in between. CDR3 size: 15 residues. The CDR3 here is CASSLDTRKSYEQYF. DNA of the CDR3: TGCGCCAGCAGCTTGGATACCCGAAAGTCGTACGAGCAGTACTTC.

This chain joins TRBV5-1 and TRBJ2-7; 9 bases match TRBD2. CDR3 length: 17 residues. Germline V CDR1 and CDR2: SGHRS, YFSETQ. Germline trimming cut 2 bases from V and 6 bases from J; bases unmatched to any gene: 15. Written as DNA, the CDR3 is TGCGCCAGCAGCTTACCTAGGCGGGGGGGCCAAAGCCGCGAGCAGTACTTC. Amino acid sequence: CASSLPRRGGQSREQYF.

The rearrangement uses TRBV7-9 and TRBJ2-2, with D possibly TRBD1 on 5 matching bases. V was trimmed by 5 bases and J by 2 bases, leaving 15 bases between them. The CDR3 length is 16 residues. Germline CDR1 and CDR2: SEHNR and FQNEAQ (reference sequence). DNA for the CDR3: TGTGCCAGCAGCGACACAGGTCCTTTAAACACCGGGGAGCTGTTTTTT. Translated: CASSDTGPLNTGELFF.

V gene TRBV19 combines with J gene TRBJ2-2; no clear D. The CDR3 is made up of 15 amino acids. Germline V gene sequence: CDR1 LNHDA, CDR2 SQIVND (reference sequence). Trimming took 0 bases from V and 4 from J, leaving 9 bases between them. The CDR3 sequence is CASSIEPVPTGELFF. CDR3 DNA sequence: TGTGCCAGTAGTATAGAGCCGGTCCCCACCGGGGAGCTGTTTTTT.

The V gene is TRBV28, the J gene TRBJ2-3; 7 bases agree with TRBD1. CDR3 length: 15 residues. From germline, CDR1 is MDHEN and CDR2 SYDVKM. J gave up 1 base and V 3 bases, and 4 bases lay outside the gene matches. The CDR3 here is CASSLVQGGTDTQYF. The CDR3 DNA is TGTGCCAGCAGTTTGGTTCAGGGGGGCACAGATACGCAGTATTTT.

The genes are TRBV28 and TRBJ1-2; TRBD1 aligns across 7 bases. Trimming at V came to 5 bases and at J to 4 bases, leaving 16 bases not matched to a gene. Germline V gives CDR1 MDHEN, CDR2 SYDVKM. The CDR3 covers 17 residues. The CDR3 loop reads CASSPAGEGGTSYGYTF. CDR3 bases: TGTGCCAGCAGTCCTGCCGGGGAAGGGGGCACATCCTATGGCTACACCTTC.

The sample holds a few counts of this clone. The chain carries TRBV5-6 and TRBJ2-3; 13 bases align to TRBD2. J gave up 2 bases and V 5 bases, and 5 bases lay outside the gene matches. CDR1 SGHDT and CDR2 YYEEEE come from the germline V gene. There are 16 residues in the CDR3. In DNA form, the CDR3 reads TGTGCCAGCAGACCGGGACTAGCGGGGTACACAGATACGCAGTATTTT. This translates into CASRPGLAGYTDTQYF.